The clone carrying this T cell receptor (beta chain) was picked up a small number of times. Its target is not known. It was with unique molecular identifiers that the TCRbeta library was prepared. TCRdb passed the PCR reads through MiXCR, listing each CDR3 protein once. The table shows about 110,000 distinct CDR3 sequences, with 6.4% occurring only once. After removal of 2 bases from V and 8 bases from J, the junction contained 5 bases not matched to a gene. Germline values: CDR1 MNHEY, CDR2 SVGEGT. The CDR3 runs 13 residues. These data belong to a study of T-cell reconstitution after alpha-beta-depleted transplantation in children. Study-wide results and limits: The study reportedly traced alpha-beta T cells about two months after transplant to several hundred expanded graft clones.

The chain links TRBV6-2 or TRBV6-3 to TRBJ1-2, with TRBD1 identical over 7 bases. The clonotype comes from a male patient between 2 and 15 years old who had a stem cell transplant for acute lymphoblastic leukemia, so the T cells may come from the graft donor. The sample consisted of PBMCs, mostly from graft donor cells, taken 360 days after TCRalphabeta/CD19-depleted stem cell transplant. The CDR3 region is CASSYMTGNGYTF. The CDR3 nucleotides read TGTGCCAGCAGTTACATGACAGGGAACGGCTACACCTTC.